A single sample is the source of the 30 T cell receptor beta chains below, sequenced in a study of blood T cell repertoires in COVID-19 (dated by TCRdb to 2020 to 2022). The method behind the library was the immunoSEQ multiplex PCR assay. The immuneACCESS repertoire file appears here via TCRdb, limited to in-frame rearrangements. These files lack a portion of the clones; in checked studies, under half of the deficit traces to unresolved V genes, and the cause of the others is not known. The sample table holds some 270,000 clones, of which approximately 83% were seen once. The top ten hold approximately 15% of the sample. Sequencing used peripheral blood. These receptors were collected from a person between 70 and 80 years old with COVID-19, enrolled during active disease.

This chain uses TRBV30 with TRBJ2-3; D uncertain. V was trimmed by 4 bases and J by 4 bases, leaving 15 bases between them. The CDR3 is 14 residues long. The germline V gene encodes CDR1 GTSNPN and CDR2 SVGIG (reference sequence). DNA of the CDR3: TGTGCCTGGACTAAAGGAACAGCTCCAGATACGCAGTATTTT. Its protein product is CAWTKGTAPDTQYF.

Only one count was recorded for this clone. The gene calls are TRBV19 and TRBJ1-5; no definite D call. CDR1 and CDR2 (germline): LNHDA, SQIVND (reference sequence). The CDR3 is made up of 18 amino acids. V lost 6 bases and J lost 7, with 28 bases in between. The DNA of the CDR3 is TGTGCCAGTAGCCGCCTGTTCAGGCTCGAGGGCACGGGCCAGCCCCAGCATTTT. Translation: CASSRLFRLEGTGQPQHF.

The CDR3 DNA follows: TGTGCCTGGAGTGGGACTAGCGGGAACTACAATGAGCAGTTCTTC. Translating it yields CAWSGTSGNYNEQFF. The J gene is TRBJ2-1, the V gene TRBV30; 12 positions agree with TRBD2. The CDR3 totals 15 residues. The V segment lost 1 base and the J segment 3 bases; nucleotides outside the gene matches: 1. Germline V gives CDR1 GTSNPN, CDR2 SVGIG (reference sequence). Variable domain in full (rest from reference TRBV30 and TRBJ2-1): SQTIHQWPATLVQPVGSPLSLECTVEGTSNPNLYWYRQAAGRGLQLLFYSVGIGQISSEVPQNLSASRPQDRQFILSSKKLLLSDSGFYLCAWSGTSGNYNEQFFGPGTRLTVL.

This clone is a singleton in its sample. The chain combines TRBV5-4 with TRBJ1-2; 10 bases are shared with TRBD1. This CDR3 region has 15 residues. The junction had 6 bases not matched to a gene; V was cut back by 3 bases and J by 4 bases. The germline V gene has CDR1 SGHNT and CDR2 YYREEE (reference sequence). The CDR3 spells CASSSYWTGGYGYTF. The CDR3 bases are TGTGCCAGCAGCTCATATTGGACAGGGGGCTATGGCTACACCTTC.

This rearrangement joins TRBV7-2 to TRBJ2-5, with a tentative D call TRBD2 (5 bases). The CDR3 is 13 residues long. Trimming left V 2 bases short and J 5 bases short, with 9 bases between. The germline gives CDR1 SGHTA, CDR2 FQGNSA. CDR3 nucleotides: TGTGCCAGCAGCTTACCTAGCAAGGAGACCCAGTACTTC. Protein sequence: CASSLPSKETQYF. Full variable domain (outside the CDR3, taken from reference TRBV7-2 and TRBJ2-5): GAGVSQSPSNKVTEKGKDVELRCDPISGHTALYWYRQSLGQGLEFLIYFQGNSAPDKSGLPSDRFSAERTGGSVSTLTIQRTQQEDSAVYLCASSLPSKETQYFGPGTRLLVL.

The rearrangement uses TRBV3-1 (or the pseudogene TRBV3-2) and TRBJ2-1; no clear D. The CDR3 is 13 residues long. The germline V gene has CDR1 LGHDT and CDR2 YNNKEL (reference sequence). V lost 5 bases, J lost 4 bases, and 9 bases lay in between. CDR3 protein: CASSFTPYNEQFF. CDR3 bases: TGTGCCAGCAGCTTTACACCTTACAATGAGCAGTTCTTC.

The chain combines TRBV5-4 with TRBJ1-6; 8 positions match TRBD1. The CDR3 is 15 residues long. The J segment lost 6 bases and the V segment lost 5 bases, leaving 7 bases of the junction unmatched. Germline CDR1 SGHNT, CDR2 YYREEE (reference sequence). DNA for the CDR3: TGTGCCAGCAGTCCCGGGACAGGCCGTAATTCACCCCTCCACTTT. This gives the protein CASSPGTGRNSPLHF. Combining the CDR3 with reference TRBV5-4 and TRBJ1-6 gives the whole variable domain ETGVTQSPTHLIKTRGQQVTLRCSSQSGHNTVSWYQQALGQGPQFIFQYYREEENGRGNFPPRFSGLQFPNYSSELNVNALELDDSALYLCASSPGTGRNSPLHFGNGTRLTVT.

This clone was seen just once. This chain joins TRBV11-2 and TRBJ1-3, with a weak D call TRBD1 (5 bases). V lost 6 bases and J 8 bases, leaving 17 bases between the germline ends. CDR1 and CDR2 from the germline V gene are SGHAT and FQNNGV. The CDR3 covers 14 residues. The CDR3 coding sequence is TGTGCCAGCAGTTACGAACGGGGGGTACACACCATATATTTT. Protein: CASSYERGVHTIYF.

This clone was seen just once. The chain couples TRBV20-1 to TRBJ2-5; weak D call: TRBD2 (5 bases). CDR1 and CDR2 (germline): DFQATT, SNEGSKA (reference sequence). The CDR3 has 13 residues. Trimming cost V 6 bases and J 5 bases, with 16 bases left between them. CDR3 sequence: CSASPSRGETQYF. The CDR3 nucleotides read TGCAGTGCGAGTCCTAGCCGCGGGGAGACCCAGTACTTC.

This CDR3 reads CASSQSRDSSNQPQHF. The DNA of the CDR3 is TGTGCCAGCTCACAATCCCGGGACAGTAGCAATCAGCCCCAGCATTTT. The chain couples TRBV18 to TRBJ1-5, with 7 nucleotides matching TRBD1. This CDR3 has 16 amino acids. V lost 4 bases to trimming and J lost 0 bases; unmatched junction nucleotides: 6. Germline loops: CDR1 KGHSH, CDR2 LQKENI.

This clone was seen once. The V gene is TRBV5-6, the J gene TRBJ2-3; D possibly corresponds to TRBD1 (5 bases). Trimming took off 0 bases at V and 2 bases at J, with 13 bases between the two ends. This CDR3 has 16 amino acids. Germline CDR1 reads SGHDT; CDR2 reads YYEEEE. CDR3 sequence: CASSLGVRRVTDTQYF. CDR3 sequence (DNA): TGTGCCAGCAGCTTGGGGGTCCGCAGGGTCACAGATACGCAGTATTTT.

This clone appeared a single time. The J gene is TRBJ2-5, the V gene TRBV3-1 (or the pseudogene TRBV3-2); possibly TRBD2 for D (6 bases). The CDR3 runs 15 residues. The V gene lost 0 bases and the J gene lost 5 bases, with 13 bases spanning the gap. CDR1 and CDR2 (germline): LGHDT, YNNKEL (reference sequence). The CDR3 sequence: CASSQDFGGGETQYF. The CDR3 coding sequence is TGTGCCAGCAGCCAAGATTTCGGGGGTGGGGAGACCCAGTACTTC.

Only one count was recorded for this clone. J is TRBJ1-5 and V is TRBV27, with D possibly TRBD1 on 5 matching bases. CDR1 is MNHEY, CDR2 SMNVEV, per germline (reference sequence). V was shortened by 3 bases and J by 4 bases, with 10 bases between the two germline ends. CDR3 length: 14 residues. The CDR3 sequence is CASSFRGVNQPQHF. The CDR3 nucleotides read TGTGCCAGCAGTTTTCGGGGGGTTAATCAGCCCCAGCATTTT.

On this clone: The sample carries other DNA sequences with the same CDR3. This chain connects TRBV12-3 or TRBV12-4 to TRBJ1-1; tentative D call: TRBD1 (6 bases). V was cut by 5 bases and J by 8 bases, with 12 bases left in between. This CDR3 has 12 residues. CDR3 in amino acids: CASSLTGTEAFF. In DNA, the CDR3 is TGTGCCAGCAGTCTGACCGGGACAGAAGCTTTCTTT.

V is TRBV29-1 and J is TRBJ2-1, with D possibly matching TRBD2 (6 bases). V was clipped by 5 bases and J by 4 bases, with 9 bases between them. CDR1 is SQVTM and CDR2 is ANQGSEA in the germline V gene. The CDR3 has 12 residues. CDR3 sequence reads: CSVPGEYNEQFF. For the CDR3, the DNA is TGCAGCGTTCCGGGGGAATACAATGAGCAGTTCTTC.

The CDR3 DNA sequence: TGCGCCAGCAGCCTCTACGGACAGGGGGACTACGAGCAGTACTTC. Translating gives CASSLYGQGDYEQYF. The gene calls are TRBV5-1 and TRBJ2-7; 10 positions match TRBD1. The J segment lost 3 bases and the V segment lost 4 bases, leaving 7 bases of the junction unmatched. The CDR3 totals 15 residues. Germline V CDR1 and CDR2: SGHRS, YFSETQ. The full variable domain, rest sourced from reference TRBV5-1 and TRBJ2-7, is KAGVTQTPRYLIKTRGQQVTLSCSPISGHRSVSWYQQTPGQGLQFLFEYFSETQRNKGNFPGRFSGRQFSNSRSEMNVSTLELGDSALYLCASSLYGQGDYEQYFGPGTRLTVT.

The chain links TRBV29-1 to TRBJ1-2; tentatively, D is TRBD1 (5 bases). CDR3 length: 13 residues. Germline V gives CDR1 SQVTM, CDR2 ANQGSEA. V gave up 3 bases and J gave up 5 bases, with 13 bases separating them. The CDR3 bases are TGCAGCGTTGATCTTGTGGGGCGTTATGGCTACACCTTC. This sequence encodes CSVDLVGRYGYTF.

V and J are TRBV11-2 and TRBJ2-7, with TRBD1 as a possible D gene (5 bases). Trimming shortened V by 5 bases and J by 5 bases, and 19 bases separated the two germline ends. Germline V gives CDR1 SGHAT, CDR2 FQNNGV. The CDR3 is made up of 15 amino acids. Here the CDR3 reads CASSQDSANRHEQYF. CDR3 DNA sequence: TGTGCCAGCAGCCAAGACAGTGCGAACCGACACGAGCAGTACTTC.

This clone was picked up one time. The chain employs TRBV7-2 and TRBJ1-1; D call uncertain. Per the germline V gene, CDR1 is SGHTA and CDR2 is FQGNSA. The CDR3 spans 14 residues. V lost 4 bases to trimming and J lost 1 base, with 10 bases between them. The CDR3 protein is CASSSTHRNTEAFF. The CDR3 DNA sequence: TGTGCCAGCAGCTCGACGCACAGGAACACTGAAGCTTTCTTT.

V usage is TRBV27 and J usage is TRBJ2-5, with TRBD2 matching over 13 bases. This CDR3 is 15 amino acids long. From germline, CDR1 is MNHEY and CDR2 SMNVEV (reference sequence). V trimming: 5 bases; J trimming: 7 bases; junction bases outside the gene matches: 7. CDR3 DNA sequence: TGTGCCAGCAGTGGACTAGCGGGGGCCCAGGGGACCCAGTACTTC. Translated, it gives CASSGLAGAQGTQYF.

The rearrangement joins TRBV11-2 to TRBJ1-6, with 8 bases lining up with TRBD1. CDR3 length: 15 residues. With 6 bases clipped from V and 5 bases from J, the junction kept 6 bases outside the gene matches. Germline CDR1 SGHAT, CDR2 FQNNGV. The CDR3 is CASRTQDRDNSPLHF. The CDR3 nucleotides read TGTGCCAGCAGGACTCAGGACAGGGATAATTCACCCCTCCACTTT.

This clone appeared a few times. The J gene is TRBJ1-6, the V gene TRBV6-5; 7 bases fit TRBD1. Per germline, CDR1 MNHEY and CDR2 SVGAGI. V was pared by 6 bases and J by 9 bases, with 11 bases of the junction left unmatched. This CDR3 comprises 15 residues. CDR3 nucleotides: TGTGCCAGCAGCCTTCATGAGGGGGCGGGTTCACCCCTCCACTTT. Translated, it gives CASSLHEGAGSPLHF.

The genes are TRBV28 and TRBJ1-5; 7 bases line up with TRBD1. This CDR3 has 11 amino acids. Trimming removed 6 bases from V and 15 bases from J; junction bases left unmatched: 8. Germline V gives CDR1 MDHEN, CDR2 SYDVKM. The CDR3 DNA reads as TGTGCCAGCAGCAAAACAGGGGTCGTGCATTTT. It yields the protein CASSKTGVVHF. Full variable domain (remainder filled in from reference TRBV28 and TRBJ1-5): DVKVTQSSRYLVKRTGEKVFLECVQDMDHENMFWYRQDPGLGLRLIYFSYDVKMKEKGDIPEGYSVSREKKERFSLILESASTNQTSMYLCASSKTGVVHFGDGTRLSIL.

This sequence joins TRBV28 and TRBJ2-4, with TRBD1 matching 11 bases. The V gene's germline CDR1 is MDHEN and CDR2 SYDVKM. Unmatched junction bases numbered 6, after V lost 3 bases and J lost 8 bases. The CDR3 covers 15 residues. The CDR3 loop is CASSFWTGGRDIQYF. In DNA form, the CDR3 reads TGTGCCAGCAGTTTTTGGACAGGGGGCAGAGACATTCAGTACTTC.

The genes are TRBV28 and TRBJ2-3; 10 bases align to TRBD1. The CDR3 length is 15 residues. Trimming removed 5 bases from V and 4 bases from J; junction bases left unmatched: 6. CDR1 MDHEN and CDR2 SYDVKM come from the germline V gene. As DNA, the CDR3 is TGTGCCAGCAGTGACCGGGACAGGGGTGCAGATACGCAGTATTTT. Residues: CASSDRDRGADTQYF. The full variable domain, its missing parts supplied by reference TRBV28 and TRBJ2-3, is DVKVTQSSRYLVKRTGEKVFLECVQDMDHENMFWYRQDPGLGLRLIYFSYDVKMKEKGDIPEGYSVSREKKERFSLILESASTNQTSMYLCASSDRDRGADTQYFGPGTRLTVL.

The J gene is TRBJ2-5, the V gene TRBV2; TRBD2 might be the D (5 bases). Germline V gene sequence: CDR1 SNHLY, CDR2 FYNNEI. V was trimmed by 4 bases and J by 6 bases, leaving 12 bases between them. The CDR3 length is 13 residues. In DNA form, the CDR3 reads TGTGCCAGCAGTGCCGGGATCTTAAAGACCCAGTACTTC. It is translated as CASSAGILKTQYF.

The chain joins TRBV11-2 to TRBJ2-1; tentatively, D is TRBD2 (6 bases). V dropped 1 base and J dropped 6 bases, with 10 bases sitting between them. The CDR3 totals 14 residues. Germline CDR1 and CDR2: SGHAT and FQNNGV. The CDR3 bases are TGTGCCAGCAGCTTAGCCGGAGCGGGCAATGAGCAGTTCTTC. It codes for CASSLAGAGNEQFF.

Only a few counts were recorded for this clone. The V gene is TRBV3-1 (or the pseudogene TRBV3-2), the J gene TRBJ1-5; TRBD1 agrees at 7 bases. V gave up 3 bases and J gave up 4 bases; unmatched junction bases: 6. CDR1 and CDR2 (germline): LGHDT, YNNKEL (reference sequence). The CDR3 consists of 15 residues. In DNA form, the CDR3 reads TGTGCCAGCAGCCATGGGGCAGGGGGTAATCAGCCCCAGCATTTT. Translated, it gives CASSHGAGGNQPQHF.

CDR3 amino acids: CASRSGGVETQYF. The CDR3 nucleotides read TGTGCCAGTAGGAGCGGGGGGGTAGAGACCCAGTACTTC. This sequence joins TRBV19 and TRBJ2-5; 10 bases match TRBD2. The CDR3 is 13 residues long. J was trimmed by 4 bases and V by 6 bases; bases with no gene match: 2. Germline lookup yields CDR1 LNHDA and CDR2 SQIVND (reference sequence).

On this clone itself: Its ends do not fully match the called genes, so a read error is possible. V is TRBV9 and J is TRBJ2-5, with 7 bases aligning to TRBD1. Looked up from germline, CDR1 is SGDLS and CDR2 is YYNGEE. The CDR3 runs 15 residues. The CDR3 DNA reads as TGTGCCAGCAGCGTAGCTAGGGGGCGTCAAGGGACCCAGTACTTC. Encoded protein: CASSVARGRQGTQYF. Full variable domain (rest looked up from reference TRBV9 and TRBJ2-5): DSGVTQTPKHLITATGQRVTLRCSPRSGDLSVYWYQQSLDQGLQFLIQYYNGEERAKGNILERFSAQQFPDLHSELNLSSLELGDSALYFCASSVARGRQGTQYFGPGTRLLVL.